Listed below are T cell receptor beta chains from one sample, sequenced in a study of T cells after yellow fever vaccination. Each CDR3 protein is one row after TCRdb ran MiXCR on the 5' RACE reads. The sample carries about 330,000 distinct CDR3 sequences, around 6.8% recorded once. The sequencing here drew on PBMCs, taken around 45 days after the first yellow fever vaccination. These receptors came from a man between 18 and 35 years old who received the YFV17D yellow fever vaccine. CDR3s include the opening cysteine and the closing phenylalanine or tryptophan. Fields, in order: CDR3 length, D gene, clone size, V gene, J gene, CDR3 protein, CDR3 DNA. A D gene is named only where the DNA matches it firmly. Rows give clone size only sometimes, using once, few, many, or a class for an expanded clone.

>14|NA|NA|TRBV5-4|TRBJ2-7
CASSLIGGRNEQYF
TGTGCCAGCAGCCTAATCGGGGGCAGGAACGAGCAGTACTTC
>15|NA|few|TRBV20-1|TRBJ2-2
CSASGDGADTGELFF
TGCAGTGCCTCCGGTGACGGGGCGGACACCGGGGAGCTGTTTTTT
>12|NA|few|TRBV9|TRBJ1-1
CASSRPGVEAFF
TGTGCCAGCAGCCGGCCAGGAGTTGAAGCTTTCTTT
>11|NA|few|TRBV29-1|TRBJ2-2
CSVRRPAGLFF
TGCAGCGTTCGACGCCCCGCGGGCCTGTTTTTT
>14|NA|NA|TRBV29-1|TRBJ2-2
CSVDPGENTGELFF
TGCAGCGTTGACCCGGGGGAAAACACCGGGGAGCTGTTTTTT
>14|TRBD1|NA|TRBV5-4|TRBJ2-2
CASTPQGAQGELFF
TGTGCCAGCACCCCACAGGGGGCTCAAGGGGAGCTGTTTTTT
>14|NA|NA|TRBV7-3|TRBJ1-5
CASSRSPSTQPQHF
TGTGCCAGCAGCCGGTCACCTAGCACTCAGCCCCAGCATTTT
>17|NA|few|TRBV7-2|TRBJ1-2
CASSPQTSRGSNYGYTF
TGTGCCAGCAGCCCCCAAACGAGCCGGGGATCAAACTATGGCTACACCTTC
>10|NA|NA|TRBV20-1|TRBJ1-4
CSALGEKLFF
TGCAGCGCCCTCGGGGAAAAACTGTTTTTT
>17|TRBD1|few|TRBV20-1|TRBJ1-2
CSARSRDRGPRKSGYTF
TGCAGTGCCCGTTCCCGGGACAGGGGGCCTAGGAAGTCTGGCTACACCTTC
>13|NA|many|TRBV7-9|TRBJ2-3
CASSLGASDTQYF
TGTGCCAGCAGCTTAGGAGCGTCAGATACGCAGTATTTT
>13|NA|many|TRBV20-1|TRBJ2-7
CSASAPGVYEQYF
TGCAGTGCCAGCGCCCCCGGCGTCTACGAGCAGTACTTC
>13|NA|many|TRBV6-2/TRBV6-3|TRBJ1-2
CASSPGTSYGYTF
TGTGCCAGCAGTCCCGGGACATCCTATGGCTACACCTTC
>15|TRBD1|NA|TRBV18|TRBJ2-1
CASSPKGTANNEQFF
TGTGCCAGCTCACCCAAGGGGACAGCTAACAATGAGCAGTTCTTC
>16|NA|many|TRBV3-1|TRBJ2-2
CASSQVRGTNTGELFF
TGTGCCAGCAGCCAAGTGCGGGGAACGAACACCGGGGAGCTGTTTTTT
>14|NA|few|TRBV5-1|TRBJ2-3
CASSLAGIGDTQYF
TGCGCCAGCAGCTTGGCGGGGATAGGGGATACGCAGTATTTT
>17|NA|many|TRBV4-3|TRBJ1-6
CASSQAYSGTENSPLHF
TGCGCCAGCAGCCAAGCATATTCCGGGACCGAGAATTCACCCCTCCACTTT
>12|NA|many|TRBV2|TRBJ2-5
CASSPSGETQYF
TGTGCCAGCTCCCCGTCGGGGGAGACCCAGTACTTC
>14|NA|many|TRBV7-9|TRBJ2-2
CASSMIRGSGELFF
TGTGCCAGCAGCATGATCAGGGGTTCCGGGGAGCTGTTTTTT
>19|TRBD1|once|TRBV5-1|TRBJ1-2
CASSLDRGLSGVTNYGYTF
TGCGCCAGCAGCTTGGACAGGGGGCTGTCTGGGGTCACGAACTATGGCTACACCTTC
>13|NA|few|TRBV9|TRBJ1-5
CASSVGGFQPQHF
TGTGCCAGCAGCGTAGGGGGATTTCAGCCCCAGCATTTT
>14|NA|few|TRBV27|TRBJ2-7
CASSFGGRTYEQYF
TGTGCCAGCAGTTTCGGGGGCAGAACCTACGAGCAGTACTTC
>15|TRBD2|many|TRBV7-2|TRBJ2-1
CASSLAAGGNNEQFF
TGTGCCAGCAGCTTAGCAGCGGGGGGGAACAATGAGCAGTTCTTC
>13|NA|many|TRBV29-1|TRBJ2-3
CSVAGSSTDTQYF
TGCAGCGTTGCGGGTTCTAGCACAGATACGCAGTATTTT